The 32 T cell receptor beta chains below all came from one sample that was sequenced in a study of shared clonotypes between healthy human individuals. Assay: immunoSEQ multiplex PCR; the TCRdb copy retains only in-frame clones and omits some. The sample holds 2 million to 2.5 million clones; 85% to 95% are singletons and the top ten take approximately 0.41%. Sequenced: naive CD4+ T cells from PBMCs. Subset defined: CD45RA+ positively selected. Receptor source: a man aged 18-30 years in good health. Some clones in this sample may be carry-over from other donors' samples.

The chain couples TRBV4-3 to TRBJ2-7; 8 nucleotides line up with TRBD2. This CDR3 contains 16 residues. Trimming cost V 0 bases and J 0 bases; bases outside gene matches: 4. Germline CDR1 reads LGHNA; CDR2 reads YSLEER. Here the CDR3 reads CASSQDSGTGSYEQYF. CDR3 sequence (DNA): TGCGCCAGCAGCCAAGATAGCGGGACCGGCTCCTACGAGCAGTACTTC.

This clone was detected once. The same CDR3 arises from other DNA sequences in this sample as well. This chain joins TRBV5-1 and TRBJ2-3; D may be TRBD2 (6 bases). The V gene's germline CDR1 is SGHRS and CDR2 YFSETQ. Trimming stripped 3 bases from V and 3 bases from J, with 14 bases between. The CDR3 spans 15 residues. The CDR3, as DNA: TGCGCCAGCAGCTCCTTGGGGGGAGGAACAGATACGCAGTATTTT. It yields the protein CASSSLGGGTDTQYF.

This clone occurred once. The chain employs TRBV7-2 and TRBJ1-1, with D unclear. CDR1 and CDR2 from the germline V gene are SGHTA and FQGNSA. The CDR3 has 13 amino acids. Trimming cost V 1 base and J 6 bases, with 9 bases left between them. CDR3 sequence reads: CASSLVNGPEAFF. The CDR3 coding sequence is TGTGCCAGCAGCTTAGTTAATGGGCCTGAAGCTTTCTTT.

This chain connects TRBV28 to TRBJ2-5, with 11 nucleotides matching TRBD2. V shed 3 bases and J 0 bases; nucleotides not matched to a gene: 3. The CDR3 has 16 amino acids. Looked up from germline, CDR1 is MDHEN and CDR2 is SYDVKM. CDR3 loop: CASSLWTSGHQETQYF. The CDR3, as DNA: TGTGCCAGCAGTTTGTGGACTAGCGGGCACCAAGAGACCCAGTACTTC.

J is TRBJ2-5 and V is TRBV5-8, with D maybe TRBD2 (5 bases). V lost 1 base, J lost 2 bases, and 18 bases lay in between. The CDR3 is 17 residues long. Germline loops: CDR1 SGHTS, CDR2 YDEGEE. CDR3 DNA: TGTGCCAGCAGCTTGTTAGGGAGAGTCGGGTATCAAGAGACCCAGTACTTC. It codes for CASSLLGRVGYQETQYF.

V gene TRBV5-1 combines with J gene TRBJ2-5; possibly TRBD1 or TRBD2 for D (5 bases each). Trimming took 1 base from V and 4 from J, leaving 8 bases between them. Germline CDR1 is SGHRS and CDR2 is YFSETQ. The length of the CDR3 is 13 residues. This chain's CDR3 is CASSLWGRETQYF. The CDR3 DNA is TGCGCCAGCAGCTTGTGGGGGAGAGAGACCCAGTACTTC.

In DNA, the CDR3 is TGTGCCAGCAGTTACGAGGGGGATCGGGGCAATCAGCCCCAGCATTTT. Translated, it gives CASSYEGDRGNQPQHF. V usage is TRBV2 and J usage is TRBJ1-5; D may be TRBD1 (6 bases). Trimming took off 5 bases at V and 2 bases at J, with 16 bases between the two ends. CDR3 length: 16 residues. CDR1 is SNHLY and CDR2 is FYNNEI in the germline V gene. The full variable domain, with the rest looked up from reference TRBV2 and TRBJ1-5, is EPEVTQTPSHQVTQMGQEVILRCVPISNHLYFYWYRQILGQKVEFLVSFYNNEISEKSEIFDDQFSVERPDGSNFTLKIRSTKLEDSAMYFCASSYEGDRGNQPQHFGDGTRLSIL.

CDR3 region: CASSSPNPNIQYF. CDR3 nucleotides: TGTGCCAGCAGCTCCCCCAACCCAAACATTCAGTACTTC. The chain has TRBV7-9 and TRBJ2-4; D is uncertain. The CDR3 has 13 amino acids. Germline loops: CDR1 SEHNR, CDR2 FQNEAQ (reference sequence). V lost 4 bases and J 6 bases, leaving 10 bases between the germline ends.

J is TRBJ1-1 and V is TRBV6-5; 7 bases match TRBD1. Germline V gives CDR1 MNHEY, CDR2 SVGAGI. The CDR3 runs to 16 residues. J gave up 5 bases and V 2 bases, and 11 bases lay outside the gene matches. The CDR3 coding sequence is TGTGCCAGCAGTTACCGTGACAGGGTCTCTAGGACTGAAGCTTTCTTT. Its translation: CASSYRDRVSRTEAFF.

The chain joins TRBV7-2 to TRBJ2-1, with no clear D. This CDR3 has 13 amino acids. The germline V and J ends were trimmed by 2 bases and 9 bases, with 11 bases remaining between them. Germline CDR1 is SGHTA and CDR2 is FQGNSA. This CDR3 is CASSLFVLGEQFF. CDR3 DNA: TGTGCCAGCAGCTTATTTGTCTTGGGTGAGCAGTTCTTC. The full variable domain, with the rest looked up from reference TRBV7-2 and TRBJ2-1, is GAGVSQSPSNKVTEKGKDVELRCDPISGHTALYWYRQSLGQGLEFLIYFQGNSAPDKSGLPSDRFSAERTGGSVSTLTIQRTQQEDSAVYLCASSLFVLGEQFFGPGTRLTVL.

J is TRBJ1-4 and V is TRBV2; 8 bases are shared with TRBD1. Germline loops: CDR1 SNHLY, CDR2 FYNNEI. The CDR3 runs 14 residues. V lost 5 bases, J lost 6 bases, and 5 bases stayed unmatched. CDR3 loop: CASSYGTGYEKLFF. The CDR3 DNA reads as TGTGCCAGCAGTTACGGGACAGGATATGAAAAACTGTTTTTT.

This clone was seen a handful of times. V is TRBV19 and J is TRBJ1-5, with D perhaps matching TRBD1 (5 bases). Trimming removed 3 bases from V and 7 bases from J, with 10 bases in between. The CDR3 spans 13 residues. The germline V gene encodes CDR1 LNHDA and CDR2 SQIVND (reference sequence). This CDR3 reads CASSIAREQPQHF. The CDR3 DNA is TGTGCCAGTAGTATCGCCAGGGAGCAGCCCCAGCATTTT.

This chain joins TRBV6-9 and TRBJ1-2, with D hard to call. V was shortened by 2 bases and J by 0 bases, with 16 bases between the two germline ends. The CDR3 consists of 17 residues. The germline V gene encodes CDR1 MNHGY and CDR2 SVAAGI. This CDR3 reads CASSYQESRFANYGYTF. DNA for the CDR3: TGTGCCAGCAGTTATCAGGAGTCGAGGTTCGCTAACTATGGCTACACCTTC.

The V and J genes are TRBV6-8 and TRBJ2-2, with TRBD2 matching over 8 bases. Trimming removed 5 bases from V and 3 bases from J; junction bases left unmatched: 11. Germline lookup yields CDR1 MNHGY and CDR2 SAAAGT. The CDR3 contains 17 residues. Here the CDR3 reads CASSLTQAGGYTGELFF. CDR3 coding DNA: TGTGCCAGCAGTCTGACCCAGGCGGGAGGCTACACCGGGGAGCTGTTTTTT.

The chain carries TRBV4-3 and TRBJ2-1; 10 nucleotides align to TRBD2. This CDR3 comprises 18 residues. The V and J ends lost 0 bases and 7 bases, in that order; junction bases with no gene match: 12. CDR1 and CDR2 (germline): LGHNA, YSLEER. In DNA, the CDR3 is TGCGCCAGCAGCCAAGAATACTTTCCAGCGGGAGGGCCTAATGAGCAGTTCTTC. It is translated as CASSQEYFPAGGPNEQFF.

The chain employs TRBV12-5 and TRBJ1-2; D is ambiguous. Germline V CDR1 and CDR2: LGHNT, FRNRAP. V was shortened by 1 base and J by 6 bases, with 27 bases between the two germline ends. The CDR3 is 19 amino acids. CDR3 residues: CASGLAGLGPADRRDGYTF. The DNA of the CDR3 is TGTGCTAGTGGTTTGGCAGGACTCGGGCCCGCTGATAGGAGGGATGGCTACACCTTC.

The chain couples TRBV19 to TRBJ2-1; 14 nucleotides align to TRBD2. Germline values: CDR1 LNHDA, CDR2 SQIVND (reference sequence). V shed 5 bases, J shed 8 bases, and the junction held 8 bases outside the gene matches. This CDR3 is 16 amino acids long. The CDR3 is CASSPPGLAGAYEQFF. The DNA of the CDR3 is TGTGCCAGTAGTCCCCCGGGACTAGCGGGAGCCTATGAGCAGTTCTTC.

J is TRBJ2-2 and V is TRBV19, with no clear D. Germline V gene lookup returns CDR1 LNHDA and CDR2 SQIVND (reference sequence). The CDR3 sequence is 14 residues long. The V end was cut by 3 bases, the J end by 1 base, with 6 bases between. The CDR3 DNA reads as TGTGCCAGTAGTATGGTAGTGAACACCGGGGAGCTGTTTTTT. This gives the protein CASSMVVNTGELFF.

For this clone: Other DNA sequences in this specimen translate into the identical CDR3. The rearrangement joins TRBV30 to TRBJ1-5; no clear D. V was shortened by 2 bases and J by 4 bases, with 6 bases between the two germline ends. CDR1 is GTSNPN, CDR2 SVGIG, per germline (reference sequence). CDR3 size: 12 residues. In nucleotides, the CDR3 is TGTGCCTGGAGTTCGGGGAATCAGCCCCAGCATTTT. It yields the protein CAWSSGNQPQHF.

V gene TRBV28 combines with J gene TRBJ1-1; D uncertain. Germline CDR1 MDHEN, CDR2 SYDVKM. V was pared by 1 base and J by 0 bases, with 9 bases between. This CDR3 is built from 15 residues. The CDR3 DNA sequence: TGTGCCAGCAGTTTATCGAGGACGGTGAACACTGAAGCTTTCTTT. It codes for CASSLSRTVNTEAFF.

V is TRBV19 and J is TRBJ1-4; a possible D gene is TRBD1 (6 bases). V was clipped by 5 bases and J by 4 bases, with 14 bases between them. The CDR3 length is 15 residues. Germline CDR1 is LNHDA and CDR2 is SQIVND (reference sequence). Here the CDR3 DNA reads TGTGCCAGTAGTGCCGACAGGTTGATTAATGAAAAACTGTTTTTT. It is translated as CASSADRLINEKLFF.

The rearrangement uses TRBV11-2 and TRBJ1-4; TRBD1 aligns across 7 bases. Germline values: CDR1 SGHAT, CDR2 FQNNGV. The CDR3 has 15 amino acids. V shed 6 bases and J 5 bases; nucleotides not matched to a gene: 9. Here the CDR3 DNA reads TGTGCCAGCAGGCAAAACAGGGGTACGAATGAAAAACTGTTTTTT. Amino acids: CASRQNRGTNEKLFF.

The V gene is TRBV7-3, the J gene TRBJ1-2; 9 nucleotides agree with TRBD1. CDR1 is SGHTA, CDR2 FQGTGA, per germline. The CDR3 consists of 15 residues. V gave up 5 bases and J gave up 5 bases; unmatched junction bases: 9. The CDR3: CASSIGTGTPYGYTF. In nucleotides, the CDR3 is TGTGCCAGCAGCATTGGGACAGGGACACCTTATGGCTACACCTTC.

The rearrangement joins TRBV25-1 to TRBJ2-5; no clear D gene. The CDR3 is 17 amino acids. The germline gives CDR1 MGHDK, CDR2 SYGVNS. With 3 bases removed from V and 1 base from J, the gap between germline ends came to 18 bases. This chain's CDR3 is CASSDPPGLRSQETQYF. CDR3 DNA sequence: TGTGCCAGCAGTGACCCCCCCGGTTTGCGGAGCCAAGAGACCCAGTACTTC.

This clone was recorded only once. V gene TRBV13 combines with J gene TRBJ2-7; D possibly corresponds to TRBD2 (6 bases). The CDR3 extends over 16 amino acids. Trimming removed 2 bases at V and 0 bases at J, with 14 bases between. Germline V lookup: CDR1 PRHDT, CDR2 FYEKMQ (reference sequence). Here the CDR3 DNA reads TGTGCCAGCAGCTTAAGCTTTCCGGGGGTCTCCTACGAGCAGTACTTC. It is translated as CASSLSFPGVSYEQYF.

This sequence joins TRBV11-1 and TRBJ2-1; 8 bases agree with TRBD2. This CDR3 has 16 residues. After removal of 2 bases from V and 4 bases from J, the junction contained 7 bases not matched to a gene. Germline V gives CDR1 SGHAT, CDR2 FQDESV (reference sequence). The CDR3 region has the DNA TGTGCCAGCAGCTTAACGGGCCTAGCGGGTTACAATGAGCAGTTCTTC. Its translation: CASSLTGLAGYNEQFF.

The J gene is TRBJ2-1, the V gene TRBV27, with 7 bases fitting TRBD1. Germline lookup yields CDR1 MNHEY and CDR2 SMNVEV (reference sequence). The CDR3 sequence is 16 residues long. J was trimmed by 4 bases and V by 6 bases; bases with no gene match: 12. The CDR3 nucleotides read TGTGCCAGCAGCACTCAGACAGGGAAGGTTTACAATGAGCAGTTCTTC. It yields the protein CASSTQTGKVYNEQFF.

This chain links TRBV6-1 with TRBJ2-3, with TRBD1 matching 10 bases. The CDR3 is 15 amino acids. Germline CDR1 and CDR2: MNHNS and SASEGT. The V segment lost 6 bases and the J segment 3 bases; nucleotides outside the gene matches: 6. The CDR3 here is CASRPGQGLTDTQYF. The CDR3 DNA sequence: TGTGCCAGCAGGCCGGGACAGGGGTTAACAGATACGCAGTATTTT.

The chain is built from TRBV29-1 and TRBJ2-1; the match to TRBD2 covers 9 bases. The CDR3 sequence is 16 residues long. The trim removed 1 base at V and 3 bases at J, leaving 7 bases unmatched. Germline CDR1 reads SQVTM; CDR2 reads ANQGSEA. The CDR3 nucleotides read TGCAGCGTTGAAGTTGGACTAGCGTGGGGCTACAATGAGCAGTTCTTC. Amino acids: CSVEVGLAWGYNEQFF.

CDR3 protein: CASSSTGPTNEQFF. The CDR3 nucleotides are TGTGCCAGCAGCTCGACTGGGCCCACCAATGAGCAGTTCTTC. The rearrangement joins TRBV5-4 to TRBJ2-1; D unresolved. V lost 3 bases to trimming and J lost 6 bases, with 13 bases between them. The CDR3 has 14 amino acids. Germline-derived CDR1 and CDR2 are SGHNT and YYREEE (reference sequence). The full variable domain, in which reference TRBV5-4 and TRBJ2-1 provide the parts outside the CDR3, is ETGVTQSPTHLIKTRGQQVTLRCSSQSGHNTVSWYQQALGQGPQFIFQYYREEENGRGNFPPRFSGLQFPNYSSELNVNALELDDSALYLCASSSTGPTNEQFFGPGTRLTVL.

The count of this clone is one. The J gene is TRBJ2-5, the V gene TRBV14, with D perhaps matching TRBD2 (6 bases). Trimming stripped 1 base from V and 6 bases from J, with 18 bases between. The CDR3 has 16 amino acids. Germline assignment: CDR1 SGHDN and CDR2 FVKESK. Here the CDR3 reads CASSQGGTALHKTQYF. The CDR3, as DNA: TGTGCCAGCAGCCAAGGTGGGACTGCTTTGCACAAGACCCAGTACTTC.

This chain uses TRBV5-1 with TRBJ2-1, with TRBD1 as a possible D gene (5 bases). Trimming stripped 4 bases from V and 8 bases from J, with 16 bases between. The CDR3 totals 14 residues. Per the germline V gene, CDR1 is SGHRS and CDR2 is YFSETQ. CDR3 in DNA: TGCGCCAGCAGCCTCGGACACTCCTTTGATGAGCAGTTCTTC. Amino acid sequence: CASSLGHSFDEQFF.